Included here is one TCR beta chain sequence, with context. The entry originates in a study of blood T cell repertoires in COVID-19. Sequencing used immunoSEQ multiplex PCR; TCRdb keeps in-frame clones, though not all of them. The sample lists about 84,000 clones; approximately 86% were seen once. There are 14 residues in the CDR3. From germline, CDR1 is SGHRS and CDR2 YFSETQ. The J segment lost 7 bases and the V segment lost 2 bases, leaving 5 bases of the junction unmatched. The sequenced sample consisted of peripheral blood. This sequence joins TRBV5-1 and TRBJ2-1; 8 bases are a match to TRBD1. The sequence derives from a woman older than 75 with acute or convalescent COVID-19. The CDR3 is CASSLQGESNEQFF. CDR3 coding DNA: TGCGCCAGCAGCTTACAGGGGGAGAGTAATGAGCAGTTCTTC.